This TCR beta chain was observed in a study of blood T cells in healthy people across ages. Study outcomes and limitations: Older age went with lower TCR beta diversity per million T cells, in a roughly linear way.

This clonotype was detected a few times. Its antigen is undetermined. A sample-barcoded 5' primer and a J-beta primer mix were used in a second PCR of about 6 to 11 cycles. TCRdb reprocessed the 5' RACE reads via MiXCR and lists one record per CDR3 protein. Altogether about 1.4 million distinct CDR3 sequences are present, 59% being singletons, with the ten largest covering over 5%. Aged roughly 6 to 90, donors were systemically healthy Caucasians from Russia. Isolating PBMCs gave at least 6.5 million of these cells per sample. Input material: blood. This sequence was found in a man aged 18 to 35 in good health.

The CDR3 region is CASSSPDREAKNIQYF. For the CDR3, the DNA is TGTGCCAGCAGCTCTCCAGACAGGGAAGCCAAAAACATTCAGTACTTC. This chain uses TRBV7-2 with TRBJ2-4; 7 nucleotides align to TRBD1. The germline V gene has CDR1 SGHTA and CDR2 FQGNSA. CDR3 length equals 16 residues. V lost 4 bases, J lost 0 bases, and 6 bases stayed unmatched.